Listed here are 22 T cell receptor beta chains from one sample, sequenced in a study of cytomegalovirus exposure and HLA in healthy donors. Researchers ran the PCR with 60 Vbeta and 13 Jbeta primers. Clones were read by immunoSEQ multiplex PCR, and TCRdb kept only the in-frame ones, dropping some. Altogether roughly 180,000 clones are present, about 68% being singletons, with the ten largest covering less than 3%. The specimen was PBMCs. The source of these receptors is a female donor in good health and CMV-seronegative.

The chain employs TRBV28 and TRBJ2-1; D may be TRBD2 (5 bases). The CDR3 has 12 amino acids. The V end lost 5 bases, the J end lost 9 bases, and 11 bases lay between the germline ends. The germline CDR1 and CDR2 sequences are MDHEN and SYDVKM. The CDR3 sequence: CASSPSSGEQFF. DNA for the CDR3: TGTGCCAGCAGTCCTAGCTCCGGTGAGCAGTTCTTC.

The chain carries TRBV12-5 and TRBJ2-5, with unresolved D. This CDR3 region has 13 residues. Trimming took off 8 bases at V and 1 base at J, with 11 bases between the two ends. The germline V gene encodes CDR1 LGHNT and CDR2 FRNRAP. This chain's CDR3 is CASSNRVQETQYF. For the CDR3, the DNA is TGTGCTAGTTCGAACAGAGTCCAAGAGACCCAGTACTTC.

The chain couples TRBV11-3 to TRBJ2-4; 7 positions agree with TRBD1. Germline V gene lookup returns CDR1 SGHNT and CDR2 YENEEA. V was clipped by 5 bases and J by 9 bases; unmatched bases: 7. The CDR3 spans 13 residues. The CDR3 here is CASSPRPGGIQYF. The DNA of the CDR3 is TGTGCCAGCAGCCCCCGGCCAGGGGGCATTCAGTACTTC. Variable domain in full (rest from reference TRBV11-3 and TRBJ2-4): EAGVVQSPRYKIIEKKQPVAFWCNPISGHNTLYWYLQNLGQGPELLIRYENEEAVDDSQLPKDRFSAERLKGVDSTLKIQPAELGDSAVYLCASSPRPGGIQYFGAGTRLSVL.

The rearrangement joins TRBV7-8 to TRBJ2-5; possibly TRBD1 for D (6 bases). The CDR3 is made up of 15 amino acids. V lost 5 bases and J 4 bases, leaving 17 bases between the germline ends. In germline, CDR1 is SGHVS, CDR2 FQNEAQ. CDR3 loop: CASSAHRARGETQYF. CDR3 bases: TGTGCCAGCAGCGCCCACAGGGCTCGGGGAGAGACCCAGTACTTC.

The V call is TRBV11-3, the J call TRBJ1-1; D is possibly TRBD1 (6 bases). CDR3 size: 14 residues. The V gene lost 1 base and the J gene lost 4 bases, with 10 bases spanning the gap. Germline V gene data show CDR1 as SGHNT and CDR2 as YENEEA. CDR3 sequence reads: CASSLAGGRTEAFF. In DNA, the CDR3 is TGTGCCAGCAGCTTAGCTGGGGGCCGCACTGAAGCTTTCTTT.

This clone was seen a handful of times. The rearrangement joins TRBV27 to TRBJ1-4; TRBD1 aligns across 10 bases. The length of the CDR3 is 15 residues. The germline gives CDR1 MNHEY, CDR2 SMNVEV (reference sequence). Trimming at V came to 7 bases and at J to 8 bases, leaving 10 bases not matched to a gene. CDR3 residues: CASTSTRDRGEKLFF. The CDR3 DNA reads TGTGCCAGCACTTCCACCCGGGACAGGGGAGAAAAACTGTTTTTT. Full variable domain (remainder filled in from reference TRBV27 and TRBJ1-4): EAQVTQNPRYLITVTGKKLTVTCSQNMNHEYMSWYRQDPGLGLRQIYYSMNVEVTDKGDVPEGYKVSRKEKRNFPLILESPSPNQTSLYFCASTSTRDRGEKLFFGSGTQLSVL.

The chain employs TRBV5-5 and TRBJ2-1, with TRBD2 as a possible D gene (7 bases). The CDR3 spans 18 residues. CDR1 is SGHKS, CDR2 YYEKEE, per germline (reference sequence). Trimming shortened V by 2 bases and J by 0 bases, and 18 bases separated the two germline ends. CDR3 bases: TGTGCCAGCAGCTTACCCGACCGGGGGGCGGGCTCCTACAATGAGCAGTTCTTC. It translates to CASSLPDRGAGSYNEQFF. The entire variable domain, with the rest obtained from reference TRBV5-5 and TRBJ2-1, is as follows: DAGVTQSPTHLIKTRGQQVTLRCSPISGHKSVSWYQQVLGQGPQFIFQYYEKEERGRGNFPDRFSARQFPNYSSELNVNALLLGDSALYLCASSLPDRGAGSYNEQFFGPGTRLTVL.

J is TRBJ2-5 and V is TRBV11-2; D is perhaps TRBD1 or TRBD2 (5 bases each). The V end lost 5 bases, the J end lost 2 bases, and 12 bases lay between the germline ends. In germline, CDR1 is SGHAT, CDR2 FQNNGV. The CDR3 has 14 amino acids. CDR3 in DNA: TGTGCCAGCAGCCTAGGGGAGACACAAGAGACCCAGTACTTC. It codes for CASSLGETQETQYF.

V usage is TRBV6-4 and J usage is TRBJ2-5; 8 bases line up with TRBD2. Germline lookup yields CDR1 MRHNA and CDR2 SNTAGT. CDR3 length: 15 residues. J lost 1 base, V lost 3 bases, and 4 bases had no gene match. CDR3 coding DNA: TGTGCCAGCAGTGAGCAGCGGGGGCCCCAAGAGACCCAGTACTTC. This sequence encodes CASSEQRGPQETQYF.

The gene calls are TRBV13 and TRBJ1-1; 7 bases map to TRBD1. The CDR3 sequence is 14 residues long. V was clipped by 0 bases and J by 4 bases; unmatched bases: 2. Germline V lookup: CDR1 PRHDT, CDR2 FYEKMQ (reference sequence). CDR3 in DNA: TGTGCCAGCAGCTTAGGGACAGGGCTCACTGAAGCTTTCTTT. This encodes CASSLGTGLTEAFF.

This chain links TRBV2 with TRBJ2-3; TRBD2 matches at 10 bases. The CDR3 extends over 15 amino acids. The ends lost 6 bases at V and 5 bases at J; junction bases unmatched: 8. Germline CDR1 is SNHLY and CDR2 is FYNNEI. The CDR3 protein is CASSRSSGRVDTQYF. The CDR3 coding sequence is TGTGCCAGCAGCCGATCTAGCGGGAGAGTAGATACGCAGTATTTT. The complete variable domain, with remaining parts taken from reference TRBV2 and TRBJ2-3, reads EPEVTQTPSHQVTQMGQEVILRCVPISNHLYFYWYRQILGQKVEFLVSFYNNEISEKSEIFDDQFSVERPDGSNFTLKIRSTKLEDSAMYFCASSRSSGRVDTQYFGPGTRLTVL.

The V call is TRBV19, the J call TRBJ1-1, with 7 bases fitting TRBD1. Germline CDR1 reads LNHDA; CDR2 reads SQIVND (reference sequence). This CDR3 comprises 14 residues. J lost 4 bases, V lost 4 bases, and 6 bases had no gene match. CDR3: CASSTDRRSTEAFF. Here the CDR3 DNA reads TGTGCCAGTAGTACGGACAGGAGAAGCACTGAAGCTTTCTTT.

The rearrangement uses TRBV11-3 and TRBJ1-3; D is unresolved. CDR1 and CDR2 from the germline V gene are SGHNT and YENEEA. This CDR3 spans 15 amino acids. V lost 5 bases and J 0 bases, leaving 11 bases between the germline ends. The CDR3 spells CASSRDSRSGNTIYF. The CDR3 DNA is TGTGCCAGCAGCCGCGATTCGCGCTCTGGAAACACCATATATTTT.

This chain connects TRBV6-5 to TRBJ2-2; D is undetermined. CDR3 length equals 15 residues. Trimming cost V 0 bases and J 0 bases, with 5 bases left between them. Germline CDR1 and CDR2: MNHEY and SVGAGI. The CDR3 protein is CASSYSRANTGELFF. The CDR3 DNA reads TGTGCCAGCAGTTACTCCCGAGCGAACACCGGGGAGCTGTTTTTT.

The chain couples TRBV27 to TRBJ2-4; a weak D match, TRBD1 (5 bases). The CDR3 has 14 residues. Between the trimmed V and J ends, which lost 0 bases and 9 bases, there was a span of 12 bases. Germline V gives CDR1 MNHEY, CDR2 SMNVEV (reference sequence). In nucleotides, the CDR3 is TGTGCCAGCAGTTTATCGCGGCAGGGAAGCATTCAGTACTTC. Residues: CASSLSRQGSIQYF.

This rearrangement joins TRBV19 to TRBJ2-2, with D maybe TRBD1 (6 bases). Trimming removed 0 bases at V and 2 bases at J, with 16 bases between. From germline, CDR1 is LNHDA and CDR2 SQIVND (reference sequence). This CDR3 has 18 amino acids. For the CDR3, the DNA is TGTGCCAGTAGTATAGATGATGGGGGCAGGGTTAACACCGGGGAGCTGTTTTTT. Protein product: CASSIDDGGRVNTGELFF. The full variable domain, in which reference TRBV19 and TRBJ2-2 provide the parts outside the CDR3, is DGGITQSPKYLFRKEGQNVTLSCEQNLNHDAMYWYRQDPGQGLRLIYYSQIVNDFQKGDIAEGYSVSREKKESFPLTVTSAQKNPTAFYLCASSIDDGGRVNTGELFFGEGSRLTVL.

The chain uses TRBV6-5 and TRBJ1-5, with TRBD1 matching over 7 bases. J gave up 5 bases and V 4 bases, and 5 bases lay outside the gene matches. This CDR3 is built from 14 residues. Germline-derived CDR1 and CDR2 are MNHEY and SVGAGI. The CDR3 sequence: CASSLRDSYQPQHF. The DNA for the CDR3 is TGTGCCAGCAGTTTGAGGGACAGCTATCAGCCCCAGCATTTT.

This sequence joins TRBV2 and TRBJ1-5; D might be TRBD1 (6 bases). Germline V gene sequence: CDR1 SNHLY, CDR2 FYNNEI. Trimming took off 5 bases at V and 6 bases at J, with 17 bases between the two ends. The CDR3 has 15 amino acids. CDR3 nucleotides: TGTGCCAGCAGTCTGGACAGAGTGCCTATTCAGCCCCAGCATTTT. This gives the protein CASSLDRVPIQPQHF.

The count of this clone is one. The V gene is TRBV7-2, the J gene TRBJ1-2, with TRBD1 matching 8 bases. The length of the CDR3 is 16 residues. The germline V gene encodes CDR1 SGHTA and CDR2 FQGNSA. With V trimmed by 0 bases and J by 8 bases, 11 bases remained unmatched. The CDR3 spells CASSLALSGRGRGYTF. The CDR3, as DNA: TGTGCCAGCAGCTTAGCGCTTTCGGGCAGGGGGCGAGGCTACACCTTC.

There are a few counts of this clone. The chain has TRBV7-2 and TRBJ1-2; unclear D gene. Trimming removed 5 bases at V and 4 bases at J, with 14 bases between. Germline assignment: CDR1 SGHTA and CDR2 FQGNSA. This CDR3 region has 14 residues. The CDR3 DNA reads as TGTGCCAGCAGCCCACGGCCCGAGGGCTATGGCTACACCTTC. Amino acids: CASSPRPEGYGYTF.

This clone was observed a single time. The chain employs TRBV6-5 and TRBJ2-7; 7 bases are shared with TRBD2. Germline V gene lookup returns CDR1 MNHEY and CDR2 SVGAGI. The CDR3 has 15 residues. Germline trimming cut 7 bases from V and 0 bases from J; bases unmatched to any gene: 9. For the CDR3, the DNA is TGTGCCAGCACACCAGTGAGCGGGACCTCCTACGAGCAGTACTTC. It codes for CASTPVSGTSYEQYF.

The V gene is TRBV30, the J gene TRBJ1-1, with TRBD1 matching over 8 bases. With V trimmed by 2 bases and J by 8 bases, 7 bases remained unmatched. The CDR3 runs to 13 residues. CDR1 is GTSNPN, CDR2 SVGIG, per germline (reference sequence). CDR3 in amino acids: CAWSKTGAAEAFF. CDR3 sequence (DNA): TGTGCCTGGAGTAAGACAGGGGCCGCGGAAGCTTTCTTT.